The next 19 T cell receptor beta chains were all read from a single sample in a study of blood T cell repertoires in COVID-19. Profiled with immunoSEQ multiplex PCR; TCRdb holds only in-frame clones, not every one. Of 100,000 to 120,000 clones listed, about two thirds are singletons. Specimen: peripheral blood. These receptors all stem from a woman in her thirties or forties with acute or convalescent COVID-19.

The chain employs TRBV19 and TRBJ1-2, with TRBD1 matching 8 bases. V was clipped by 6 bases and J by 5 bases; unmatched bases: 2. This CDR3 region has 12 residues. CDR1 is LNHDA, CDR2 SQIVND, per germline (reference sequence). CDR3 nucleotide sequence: TGTGCCAGTAGGACAGGGGCGTATGGCTACACCTTC. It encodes CASRTGAYGYTF.

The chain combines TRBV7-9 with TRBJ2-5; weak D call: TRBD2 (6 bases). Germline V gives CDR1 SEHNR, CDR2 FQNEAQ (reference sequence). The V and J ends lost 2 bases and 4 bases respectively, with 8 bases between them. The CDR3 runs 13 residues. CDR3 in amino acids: CASSLLGGETQYF. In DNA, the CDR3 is TGTGCCAGCAGCTTACTCGGGGGAGAGACCCAGTACTTC.

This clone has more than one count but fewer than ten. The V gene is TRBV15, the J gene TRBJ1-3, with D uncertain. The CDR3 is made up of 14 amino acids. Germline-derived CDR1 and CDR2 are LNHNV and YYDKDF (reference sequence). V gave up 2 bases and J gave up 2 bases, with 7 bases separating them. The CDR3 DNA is TGTGCCACCAGCAGAAAATTAACTGGAAACACCATATATTTT. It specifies CATSRKLTGNTIYF. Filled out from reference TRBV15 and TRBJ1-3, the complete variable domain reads DAMVIQNPRYQVTQFGKPVTLSCSQTLNHNVMYWYQQKSSQAPKLLFHYYDKDFNNEADTPDNFQSRRPNTSFCFLDIRSPGLGDTAMYLCATSRKLTGNTIYFGEGSWLTVV.

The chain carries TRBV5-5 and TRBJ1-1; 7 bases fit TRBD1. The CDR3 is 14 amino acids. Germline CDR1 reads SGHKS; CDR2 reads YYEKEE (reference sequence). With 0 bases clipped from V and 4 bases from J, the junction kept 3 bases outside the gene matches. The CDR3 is CASSLAAGGTEAFF. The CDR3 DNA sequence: TGTGCCAGCAGCTTGGCGGCAGGGGGCACTGAAGCTTTCTTT.

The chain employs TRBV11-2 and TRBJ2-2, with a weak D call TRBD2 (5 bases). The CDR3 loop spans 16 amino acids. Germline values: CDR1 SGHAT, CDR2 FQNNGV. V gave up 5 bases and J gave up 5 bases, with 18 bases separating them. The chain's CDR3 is CASSPSRVVGTGELFF. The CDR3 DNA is TGTGCCAGCAGCCCATCGCGGGTTGTTGGGACCGGGGAGCTGTTTTTT.

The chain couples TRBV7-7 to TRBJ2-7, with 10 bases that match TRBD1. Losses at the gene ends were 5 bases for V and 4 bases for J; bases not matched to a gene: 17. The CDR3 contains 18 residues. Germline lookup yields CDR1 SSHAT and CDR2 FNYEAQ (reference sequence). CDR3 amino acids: CASSRSGTGENMRYEQYF. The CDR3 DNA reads TGTGCCAGCAGCCGCTCCGGGACAGGGGAGAACATGAGGTACGAGCAGTACTTC.

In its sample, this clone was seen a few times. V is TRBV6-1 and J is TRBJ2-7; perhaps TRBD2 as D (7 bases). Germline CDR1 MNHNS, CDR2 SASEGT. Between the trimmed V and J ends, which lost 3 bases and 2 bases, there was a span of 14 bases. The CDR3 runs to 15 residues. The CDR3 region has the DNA TGTGCCAGCAGTGAGGAGGGGGGGGCAGCCTACGAGCAGTACTTC. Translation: CASSEEGGAAYEQYF.

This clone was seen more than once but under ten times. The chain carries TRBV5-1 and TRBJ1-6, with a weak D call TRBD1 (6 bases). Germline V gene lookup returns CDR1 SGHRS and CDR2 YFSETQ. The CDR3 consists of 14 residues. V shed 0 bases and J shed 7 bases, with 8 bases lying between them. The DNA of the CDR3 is TGCGCCAGCAGCTTGGGACAGGACAATTCACCCCTCCACTTT. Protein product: CASSLGQDNSPLHF.

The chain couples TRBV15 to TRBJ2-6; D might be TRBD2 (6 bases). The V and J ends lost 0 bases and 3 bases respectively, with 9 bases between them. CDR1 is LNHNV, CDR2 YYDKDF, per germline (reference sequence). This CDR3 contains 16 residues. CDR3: CATSRDGGGGANVLTF. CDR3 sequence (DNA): TGTGCCACCAGCAGAGACGGGGGAGGTGGGGCCAACGTCCTGACTTTC.

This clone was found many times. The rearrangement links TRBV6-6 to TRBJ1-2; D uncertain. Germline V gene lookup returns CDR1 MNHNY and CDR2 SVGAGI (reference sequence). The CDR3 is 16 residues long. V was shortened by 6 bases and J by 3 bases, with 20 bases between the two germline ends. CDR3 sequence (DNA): TGTGCCAGCAGCACACAGCGGGCCACAAATCACTATGGCTACACCTTC. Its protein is CASSTQRATNHYGYTF.

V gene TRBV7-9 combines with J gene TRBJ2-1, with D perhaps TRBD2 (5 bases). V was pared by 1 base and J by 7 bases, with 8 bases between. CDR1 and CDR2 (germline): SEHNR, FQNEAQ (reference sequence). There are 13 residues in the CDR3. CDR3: CASSLVAMNEQFF. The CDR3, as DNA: TGTGCCAGCAGCTTAGTAGCGATGAATGAGCAGTTCTTC.

CDR3 in DNA: TGTGCCAGCAGCTTATCCTCAACAGGGGCTCAGCTGTATGGCTACACCTTC. Translating it yields CASSLSSTGAQLYGYTF. The chain couples TRBV7-2 to TRBJ1-2, with 7 bases aligning to TRBD1. CDR1 is SGHTA and CDR2 is FQGNSA in the germline V gene. The CDR3 runs 17 residues. Trimming removed 2 bases from V and 5 bases from J; junction bases left unmatched: 14.

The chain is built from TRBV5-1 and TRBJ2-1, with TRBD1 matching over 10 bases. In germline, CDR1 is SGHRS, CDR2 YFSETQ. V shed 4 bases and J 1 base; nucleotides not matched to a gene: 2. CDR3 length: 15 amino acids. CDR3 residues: CASSPGQGSYNEQFF. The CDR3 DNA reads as TGCGCCAGCAGCCCGGGACAGGGGTCCTACAATGAGCAGTTCTTC. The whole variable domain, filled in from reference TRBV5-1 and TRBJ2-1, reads KAGVTQTPRYLIKTRGQQVTLSCSPISGHRSVSWYQQTPGQGLQFLFEYFSETQRNKGNFPGRFSGRQFSNSRSEMNVSTLELGDSALYLCASSPGQGSYNEQFFGPGTRLTVL.

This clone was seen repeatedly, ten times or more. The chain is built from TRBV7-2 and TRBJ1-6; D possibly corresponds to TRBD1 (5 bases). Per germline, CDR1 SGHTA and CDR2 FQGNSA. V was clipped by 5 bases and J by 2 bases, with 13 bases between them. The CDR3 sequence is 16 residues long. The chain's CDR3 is CASSPRLTAYNSPLHF. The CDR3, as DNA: TGTGCCAGCAGCCCTCGATTGACAGCCTATAATTCACCCCTCCACTTT.

The CDR3 region is CASSVEAGTGNTGELFF. CDR3 nucleotides: TGTGCCAGCAGCGTAGAGGCCGGGACAGGGAACACCGGGGAGCTGTTTTTT. This sequence joins TRBV9 and TRBJ2-2; 8 bases fit TRBD1. The CDR3 extends over 17 amino acids. Germline V gene data show CDR1 as SGDLS and CDR2 as YYNGEE. J lost 1 base, V lost 0 bases, and 5 bases had no gene match.

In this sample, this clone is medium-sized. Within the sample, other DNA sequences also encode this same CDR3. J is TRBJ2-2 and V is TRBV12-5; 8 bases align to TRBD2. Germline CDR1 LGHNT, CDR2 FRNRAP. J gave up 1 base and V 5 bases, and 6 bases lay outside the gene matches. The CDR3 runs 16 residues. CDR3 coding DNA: TGTGCTAGTGGTCAGATCCGGGGGGGGAACACCGGGGAGCTGTTTTTT. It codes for CASGQIRGGNTGELFF.

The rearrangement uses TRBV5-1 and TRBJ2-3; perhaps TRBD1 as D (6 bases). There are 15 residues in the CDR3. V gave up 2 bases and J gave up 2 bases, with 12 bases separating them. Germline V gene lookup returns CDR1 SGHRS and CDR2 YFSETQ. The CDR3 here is CASSFLGGDTDTQYF. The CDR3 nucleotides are TGCGCCAGCAGCTTTCTAGGGGGAGACACAGATACGCAGTATTTT.

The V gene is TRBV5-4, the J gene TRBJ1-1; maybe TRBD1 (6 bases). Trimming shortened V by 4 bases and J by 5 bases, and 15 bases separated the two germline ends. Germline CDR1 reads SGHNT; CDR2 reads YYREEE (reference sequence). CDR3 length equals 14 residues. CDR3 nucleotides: TGTGCCAGCAGCGGGGGGGCAGGGTGGACTGAAGCTTTCTTT. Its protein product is CASSGGAGWTEAFF. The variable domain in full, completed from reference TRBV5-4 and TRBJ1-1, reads ETGVTQSPTHLIKTRGQQVTLRCSSQSGHNTVSWYQQALGQGPQFIFQYYREEENGRGNFPPRFSGLQFPNYSSELNVNALELDDSALYLCASSGGAGWTEAFFGQGTRLTVV.

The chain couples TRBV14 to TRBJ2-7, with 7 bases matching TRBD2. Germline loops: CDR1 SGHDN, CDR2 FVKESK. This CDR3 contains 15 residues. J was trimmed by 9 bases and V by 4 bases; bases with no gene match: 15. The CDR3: CASSPALGLYVSQYF. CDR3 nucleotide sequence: TGTGCCAGCAGCCCTGCCCTGGGACTATATGTTTCGCAGTACTTC.